This TCR beta chain emerged from a study of blood T cells in healthy people across ages. Study-wide context: Researchers report that template switching captured about one barcoded beta molecule per two T cells.

Donation came from healthy Caucasian individuals in Russia who were aged 6 to 90. The CDR3 sequence is 12 residues long. The germline V gene has CDR1 SGHTA and CDR2 FQGNSA. V was cut by 5 bases and J by 6 bases, with 11 bases left in between. Study conclusions and caveats: With age, beta diversity per million T cells declined roughly linearly, significantly by 30 to 50.

The second PCR ran about 6 to 12 cycles with a sample-barcoded 5' primer and J-beta primers. TCRdb ran MiXCR on the 5' RACE reads and lists one entry per CDR3 protein. Here the sample spans around 1.5 million distinct CDR3 sequences, about 31% being singletons. A remark on this clonotype: Its antigen is as yet unknown.

Input material: blood. The gene calls are TRBV7-2 and TRBJ2-7; D is undetermined. This receptor was taken from a woman aged 25 to 39 in good health. The CDR3 coding sequence is TGTGCCAGCAGCACGGCCCTCCCCGAGCAGTACTTC. It specifies CASSTALPEQYF.